This T cell receptor (beta chain) was identified in a study of blood T cell repertoires in COVID-19. The V and J ends lost 5 bases and 4 bases respectively, with 13 bases between them. Germline V gene sequence: CDR1 MNHEY, CDR2 SVGEGT. The length of the CDR3 is 14 residues. The repertoire was sequenced with immunoSEQ multiplex PCR; TCRdb's copy has only in-frame clones and lacks some. This table holds about 200,000 clones, approximately 90% found once. Input material: peripheral blood. The receptor's source is a human donor in a cohort sampled during active COVID-19. The chain employs TRBV6-2 or TRBV6-3 and TRBJ2-3; D not resolved. The CDR3 nucleotides read TGTGCCAGCAGTCGACTCCTGCGACCAGATACGCAGTATTTT. Residues: CASSRLLRPDTQYF.